This T cell receptor (beta chain) was captured by sequencing in a study of shared clonotypes between healthy human individuals. Background on the study: CD4 naive and memory got three plates each, CD8 naive two, CD8 memory one. Findings of the study overall: Blood was the only sampled material, and tissue repertoires likely differ.

The sample holds a few counts of this clone. Its antigen is unknown. Deep-level running was used for the assay. Method: immunoSEQ multiplex PCR; TCRdb's copy keeps in-frame clones and lacks some. Counted here are approximately 1,500,000 clones, 95% to 99% occurring once; the ten biggest clones make up less than 0.55%. The origin of this receptor is a man aged 30 to 39 in good health. Input material: naive CD4+ T cells sorted from blood. Subset defined: CD45RA+ positively selected.

The CDR3 DNA reads TGTGCCAGCAGTATCACGGGGGACACTGAAGCTTTCTTT. This sequence encodes CASSITGDTEAFF. The chain has TRBV27 and TRBJ1-1, with a weak D call TRBD1 (5 bases). Trimming cost V 5 bases and J 3 bases, with 10 bases left between them. The CDR3 is 13 amino acids. Germline CDR1 reads MNHEY; CDR2 reads SMNVEV (reference sequence).